This TCR beta chain appears in the sequencing data of a study of shared clonotypes between healthy human individuals. CD4+ cells yielded CD45RA+ naive and CD45RA-negative memory subsets. CDR3 length: 14 residues. The V end lost 1 base, the J end lost 4 bases, and 8 bases lay between the germline ends. CDR1 and CDR2 (germline): SGHRS, YFSETQ. On this clone itself: Other DNA variants within this sample encode the same CDR3.

Sequenced by immunoSEQ multiplex PCR; TCRdb stores in-frame clones only, minus some. The table has about 2 million clones, around 95% seen once; the top ten hold 0.1% to 0.15%. The sequencing sample was made of naive CD4+ T cells sorted from blood. Subset specified: CD45RA+ positively selected. The genes are TRBV5-1 and TRBJ2-2; D is ambiguous. The receptor comes from a man aged 18 to 30 in good health. The CDR3 protein is CASSLSGLTGELFF. CDR3 nucleotide sequence: TGCGCCAGCAGCTTGTCCGGCCTCACCGGGGAGCTGTTTTTT.